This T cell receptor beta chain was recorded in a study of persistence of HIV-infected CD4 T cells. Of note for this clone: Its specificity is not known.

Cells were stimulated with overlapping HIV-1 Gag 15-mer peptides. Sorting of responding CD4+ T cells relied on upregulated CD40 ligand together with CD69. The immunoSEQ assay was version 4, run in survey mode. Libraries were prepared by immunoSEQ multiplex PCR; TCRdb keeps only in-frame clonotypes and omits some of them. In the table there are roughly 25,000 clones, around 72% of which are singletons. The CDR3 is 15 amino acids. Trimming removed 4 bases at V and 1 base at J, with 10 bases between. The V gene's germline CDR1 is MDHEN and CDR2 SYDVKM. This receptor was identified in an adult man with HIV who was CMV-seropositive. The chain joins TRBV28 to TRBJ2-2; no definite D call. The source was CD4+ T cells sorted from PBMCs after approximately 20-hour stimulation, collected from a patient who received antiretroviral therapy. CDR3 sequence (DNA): TGTGCCAGCAGTTCCCCCCCAGAGAACACCGGGGAGCTGTTTTTT. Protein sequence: CASSSPPENTGELFF.